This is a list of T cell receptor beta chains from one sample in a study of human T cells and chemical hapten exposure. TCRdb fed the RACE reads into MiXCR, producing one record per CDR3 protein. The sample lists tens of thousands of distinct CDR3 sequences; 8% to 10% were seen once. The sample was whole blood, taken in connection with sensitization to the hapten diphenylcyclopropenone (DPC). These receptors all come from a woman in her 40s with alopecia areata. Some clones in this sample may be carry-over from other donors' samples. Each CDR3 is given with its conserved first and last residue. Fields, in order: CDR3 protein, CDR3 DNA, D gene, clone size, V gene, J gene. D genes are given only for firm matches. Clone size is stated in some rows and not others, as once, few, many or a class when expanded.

CASSHYPGNTEAFF	TGTGCCAGTAGCCACTACCCCGGGAACACTGAAGCTTTCTTT	.	few	TRBV19	TRBJ1-1
CASSYAGSLDTQYF	TGTGCCAGCAGTTACGCGGGCAGTCTGGATACGCAGTATTTT	.	many	TRBV6-6	TRBJ2-3
CASSLEAFAYNEQFF	TGTGCCAGCAGCTTGGAGGCGTTCGCCTACAATGAGCAGTTCTTC	.	.	TRBV5-4	TRBJ2-1
CATSDRDYDSYNEQFF	TGTGCCACCAGTGATCGCGACTATGACTCCTACAATGAGCAGTTCTTC	.	.	TRBV24-1	TRBJ2-1
CASSQDYSGGNNEQFF	TGTGCCAGCAGCCAAGATTATAGCGGGGGGAACAATGAGCAGTTCTTC	TRBD2	many	TRBV3-1	TRBJ2-1
CASLPGGQGTGELFF	TGTGCCAGCCTTCCTGGGGGACAGGGAACCGGGGAGCTGTTTTTT	TRBD1	.	TRBV19	TRBJ2-2
CASSYSARIDGYTF	TGTGCCAGCAGTTACTCGGCCAGAATCGATGGCTACACCTTC	.	.	TRBV6-5	TRBJ1-2
CASSLLVAGALYQETQYF	TGCGCCAGCAGCCTGTTGGTAGCGGGGGCCCTGTACCAAGAGACCCAGTACTTC	TRBD2	many	TRBV5-1	TRBJ2-5
CASRADRVSYEQYF	TGTGCCAGCAGGGCGGACAGGGTCTCCTACGAGCAGTACTTC	TRBD1	few	TRBV6-1	TRBJ2-7
CASSPTIGLQYF	TGTGCCAGCAGCCCAACCATCGGCCTTCAGTACTTC	.	few	TRBV11-1	TRBJ2-5
CASSQRYQSYEQYF	TGTGCCAGCAGCCAACGGTACCAGTCCTACGAGCAGTACTTC	.	few	TRBV14	TRBJ2-7
CASSLAASNTEAFF	TGCGCCAGCAGCTTAGCCGCGTCGAACACTGAAGCTTTCTTT	.	many	TRBV5-1	TRBJ1-1
CASSANWGYTF	TGTGCCAGCAGCGCAAATTGGGGCTACACCTTC	.	.	TRBV9	TRBJ1-2
CASAFGGQGTDTQYF	TGTGCCAGCGCGTTTGGGGGACAGGGGACAGATACGCAGTATTTT	.	.	TRBV21-1	TRBJ2-3
CASSQDPAAGAELAKNIQYF	TGCGCCAGCAGCCAAGACCCCGCCGCGGGGGCCGAGTTAGCCAAAAACATTCAGTACTTC	.	many	TRBV4-3	TRBJ2-4
CASSAVAGDYNSPLHF	TGTGCCAGCAGCGCCGTTGCGGGGGATTATAATTCACCCCTCCACTTT	.	many	TRBV9	TRBJ1-6
CSVGKGYNEQFF	TGCAGCGTTGGCAAGGGATACAATGAGCAGTTCTTC	.	many	TRBV29-1	TRBJ2-1
CAISGFGSGGSTDTQYF	TGTGCCATCAGTGGATTTGGTAGCGGGGGGAGCACAGATACGCAGTATTTT	TRBD2	.	TRBV10-3	TRBJ2-3
CASRLGGAYEQYF	TGTGCCAGCAGGTTGGGGGGCGCCTACGAGCAGTACTTC	.	few	TRBV28	TRBJ2-7
CASSPRDHEQFF	TGTGCCAGCAGCCCGAGGGATCATGAGCAGTTCTTC	.	many	TRBV7-9	TRBJ2-1
CASSVGTSDPQETQYF	TGTGCCAGCAGCGTAGGGACTAGCGATCCCCAAGAGACCCAGTACTTC	TRBD2	once	TRBV9	TRBJ2-5
CASSGLAGETQYF	TGTGCCAGCAGTGGACTGGCTGGGGAGACCCAGTACTTC	.	many	TRBV6-5	TRBJ2-5
CAISESGGVKNIQYF	TGTGCCATCAGTGAGTCTGGCGGGGTGAAAAACATTCAGTACTTC	.	many	TRBV10-3	TRBJ2-4